The clone carrying this T cell receptor (beta chain) was detected many times. Its target is unknown. The CDR3 is 15 amino acids. Germline CDR1 is SGHVS and CDR2 is FQNEAQ. Trimming cost V 1 base and J 6 bases, with 12 bases left between them. The data were obtained in a study of T-cell reconstitution after alpha-beta-depleted transplantation in children. For TCRbeta, the library was prepared with unique molecular identifiers. TCRdb re-called the PCR reads through MiXCR, storing one row per CDR3 protein. The data hold 28,000 or so distinct CDR3 sequences, with 18% observed a single time. The study, taken as a whole, reports: Surviving recipient T cells and thymic progenitors accounted for the high day-60 TCRbeta diversity observed in some patients. Hyperexpanded clones declined; after one year, newly produced T cells mostly supplied diversity. As was reported, about two months after transplant, alpha-beta T cells came from several hundred expanded graft clones.

This chain connects TRBV7-8 to TRBJ2-2; D is undetermined. This sequence originates from a male patient under 10 years old who had a stem cell transplant for acute lymphoblastic leukemia, so the T cells may come from the graft donor. This specimen consisted of PBMCs, mostly from graft donor cells, obtained 60 days after TCRalphabeta/CD19-depleted stem cell transplant. As DNA, the CDR3 is TGTGCCAGCAGCTTAGTCGGCCTGCCGGCCGGGGAGCTGTTTTTT. Translated: CASSLVGLPAGELFF. Full variable domain (outside the CDR3, taken from reference TRBV7-8 and TRBJ2-2): GAGVSQSPRYKVAKRGQDVALRCDPISGHVSLFWYQQALGQGPEFLTYFQNEAQLDKSGLPSDRFFAERPEGSVSTLKIQRTQQEDSAVYLCASSLVGLPAGELFFGEGSRLTVL.